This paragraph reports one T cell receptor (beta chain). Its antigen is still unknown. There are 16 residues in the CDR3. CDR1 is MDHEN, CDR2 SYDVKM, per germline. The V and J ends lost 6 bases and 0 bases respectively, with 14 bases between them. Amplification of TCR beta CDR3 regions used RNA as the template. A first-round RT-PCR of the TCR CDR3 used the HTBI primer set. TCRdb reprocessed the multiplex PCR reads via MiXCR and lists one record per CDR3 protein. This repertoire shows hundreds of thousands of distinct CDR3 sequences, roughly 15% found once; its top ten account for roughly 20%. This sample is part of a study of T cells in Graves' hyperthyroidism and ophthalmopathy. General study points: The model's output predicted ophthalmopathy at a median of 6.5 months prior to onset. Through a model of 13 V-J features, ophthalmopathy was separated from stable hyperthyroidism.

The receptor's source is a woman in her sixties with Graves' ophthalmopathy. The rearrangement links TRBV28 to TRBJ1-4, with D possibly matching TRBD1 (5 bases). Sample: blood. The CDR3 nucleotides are TGTGCCAGCAGCCGCCGGCAGGGCGCAACTAATGAAAAACTGTTTTTT. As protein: CASSRRQGATNEKLFF. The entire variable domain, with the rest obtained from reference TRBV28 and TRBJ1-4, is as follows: DVKVTQSSRYLVKRTGEKVFLECVQDMDHENMFWYRQDPGLGLRLIYFSYDVKMKEKGDIPEGYSVSREKKERFSLILESASTNQTSMYLCASSRRQGATNEKLFFGSGTQLSVL.